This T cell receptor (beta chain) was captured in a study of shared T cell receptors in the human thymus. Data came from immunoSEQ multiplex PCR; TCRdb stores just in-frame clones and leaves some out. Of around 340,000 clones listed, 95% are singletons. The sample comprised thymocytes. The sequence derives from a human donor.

The CDR3 region has the DNA TGTGCCAGCAGGACAGGGGGCCTTTATAGCAATCAGCCCCAGCATTTT. This gives the protein CASRTGGLYSNQPQHF. V gene TRBV19 combines with J gene TRBJ1-5; 11 bases line up with TRBD1. Trimming cost V 9 bases and J 0 bases; bases outside gene matches: 7. The CDR3 is made up of 16 amino acids. The germline V gene has CDR1 LNHDA and CDR2 SQIVND (reference sequence).